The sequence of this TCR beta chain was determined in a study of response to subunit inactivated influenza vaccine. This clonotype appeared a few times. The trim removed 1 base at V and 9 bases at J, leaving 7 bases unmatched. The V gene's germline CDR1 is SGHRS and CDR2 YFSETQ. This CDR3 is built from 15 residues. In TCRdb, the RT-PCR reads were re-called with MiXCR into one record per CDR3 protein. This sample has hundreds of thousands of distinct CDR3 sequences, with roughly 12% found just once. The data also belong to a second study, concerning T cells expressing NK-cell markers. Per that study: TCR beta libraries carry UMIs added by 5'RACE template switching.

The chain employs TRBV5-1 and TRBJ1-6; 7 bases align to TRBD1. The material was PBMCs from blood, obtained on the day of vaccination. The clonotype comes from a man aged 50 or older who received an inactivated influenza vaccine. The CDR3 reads CASSLQDREISPLHF. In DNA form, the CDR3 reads TGCGCCAGCAGCTTGCAAGACAGGGAGATTTCACCCCTCCACTTT.